The entry below describes one T cell receptor (beta chain). Its antigen is not identified. Cycle 7 day 1, cycle 4 day 1, and baseline were the timepoints at which blood was sampled. These data are taken from a study of OX40 agonist ivuxolimab in advanced cancers. Whole-study context: Under the entry rules, prior anti-PD-1, anti-PD-L1 or anti-CTLA-4 therapy was allowed, and around 40% had some. The study's findings and limits: At 0.1 to 3.0 mg/kg and by week 6, CD4+ and CD8+ T cells in the blood had expanded clonally. The antigens recognized by the expanded peripheral T cells, that is their antigen specificity, were not determined.

Only in-frame clones appear in the TCRdb table, and some are missing; sequencing was by immunoSEQ multiplex PCR. The data hold roughly 58,000 clones, with about 83% observed a single time. The CDR3 extends over 16 amino acids. CDR1 and CDR2 (germline): SGHDT, YYEEEE. V lost 3 bases to trimming and J lost 7 bases, with 20 bases between them. This rearrangement joins TRBV5-6 to TRBJ1-5; TRBD1 is a possible D gene (5 bases). Sequenced material: CD4+ or CD8+ T cells sorted from blood, taken in a trial of the OX40 agonist ivuxolimab. The sequence was obtained from an adult with an advanced solid tumor such as melanoma, head and neck, liver or kidney cancer. DNA for the CDR3: TGTGCCAGCAGCTCGTTAGCGTCAGGGAGGGGACAGCCCCAGCATTTT. Its protein product is CASSSLASGRGQPQHF.